This TCR beta chain derives from a study of tumor-infiltrating lymphocytes in primary liver carcinoma. Regarding this clonotype: Its target is unknown. The conserved phenylalanine or tryptophan is not found at the CDR3 terminus, so this likely reflects a read error.

General study findings and limits: The proportion of top clones found throughout all five tumor regions was only about 7.5-24%.

The input was 450 to 500 ng total RNA; TCR beta cDNA was made from it with a constant-region primer. Three rounds of nested multiplex PCR with slightly modified ARM-PCR produced TCR beta libraries. TCRdb processed the multiplex PCR reads anew with MiXCR; each CDR3 protein has one entry. The data contain more than 50,000 distinct CDR3 sequences, about 73% of them singletons. Unsorted bulk tissue, roughly 20-34 mg of it, served as the source for co-extraction of RNA and DNA. Sequencing was performed on liver tumor tissue from sampling region 2. Subset of the sample: tumor region T2, inferior pole. This receptor was taken from a man between 35 and 55 years old with primary liver carcinoma and hepatitis B virus infection.

CDR3 region: CASSLTDTAYGQYL. In nucleotides, the CDR3 is TGTGCCAGCAGCTTAACCGACACTGCCTACGGACAGTACTTA. This chain uses TRBV11-2 with TRBJ2-7, with no clear D. This CDR3 is 14 amino acids long. The germline V gene has CDR1 SGHAT and CDR2 FQNNGV. Trimming removed 2 bases at V and 10 bases at J, with 18 bases between.